Below, 31 T cell receptor beta chains from the same sample are listed, as sequenced in a study of beta chain features in type 1 diabetes. The study reverse transcribed the entire isolated RNA, so it sequenced expressed TCRB transcripts. Sequencing used immunoSEQ multiplex PCR; TCRdb keeps in-frame clones, though not all of them. In the table there are approximately 150,000 clones, less than 15% of which are singletons. The antigens of these receptors remain unknown. Study-level points and caveats: Shortening of TCRB CDR3s, moderate but significant, appeared in all four CD4+ subsets of Type 1 diabetes patients.

The source material was central memory CD4+ T cells from blood. The source of these receptors is a man in his late teens or twenties with type 1 diabetes.

This clone appeared a few times. The rearrangement links TRBV9 to TRBJ2-7, with D maybe TRBD2 (5 bases). The CDR3 runs to 15 residues. Germline lookup yields CDR1 SGDLS and CDR2 YYNGEE. Trimming cost V 1 base and J 6 bases, with 17 bases left between them. The CDR3 sequence: CASSVSPTGSGEQYF. The CDR3 nucleotides read TGTGCCAGCAGCGTAAGCCCAACGGGGTCGGGCGAGCAGTACTTC.

The chain recombines TRBV14 with TRBJ2-5, with D perhaps being TRBD1 or TRBD2 (5 bases each). The V end was cut by 5 bases, the J end by 5 bases, with 12 bases between. CDR1 is SGHDN and CDR2 is FVKESK in the germline V gene. This CDR3 is 13 amino acids long. CDR3 loop: CASSSRESETQYF. CDR3 bases: TGTGCCAGCAGCAGCAGGGAGTCTGAGACCCAGTACTTC.

The chain couples TRBV29-1 to TRBJ2-7; the D gene is possibly TRBD2 (5 bases). V was clipped by 4 bases and J by 6 bases, with 10 bases between them. This CDR3 is 11 amino acids long. The germline CDR1 and CDR2 sequences are SQVTM and ANQGSEA. The chain's CDR3 is CSVVRGGEQYF. CDR3 nucleotide sequence: TGCAGCGTTGTTCGTGGAGGCGAGCAGTACTTC.

As for this clone: Other nucleotide sequences in the sample specify the same CDR3. CDR3 sequence (DNA): TGTGCCTGGAGGGGGACAGCTAATGAAAAACTGTTTTTT. Translation gives CAWRGTANEKLFF. The chain links TRBV30 to TRBJ1-4; 7 nucleotides match TRBD1. The germline gives CDR1 GTSNPN, CDR2 SVGIG (reference sequence). This CDR3 region has 13 residues. The V segment lost 3 bases and the J segment 3 bases; nucleotides outside the gene matches: 1.

This chain links TRBV7-8 with TRBJ2-7; D not resolved. Germline V gives CDR1 SGHVS, CDR2 FQNEAQ. This CDR3 region has 14 residues. V was cut by 1 base and J by 1 base, with 8 bases left in between. CDR3 sequence (DNA): TGTGCCAGCAGCTTAGGGCCCCGGTCCTACGAGCAGTACTTC. Amino acid sequence: CASSLGPRSYEQYF.

This clone showed up just a few times. The chain couples TRBV15 to TRBJ1-1; the match to TRBD1 covers 8 bases. There are 17 residues in the CDR3. V trimming: 0 bases; J trimming: 5 bases; junction bases outside the gene matches: 11. CDR1 is LNHNV and CDR2 is YYDKDF in the germline V gene (reference sequence). CDR3 sequence (DNA): TGTGCCACCAGCAGAGATCAAGGGCAGGGGGCAGATACTGAAGCTTTCTTT. Amino acids: CATSRDQGQGADTEAFF. Full variable domain (rest looked up from reference TRBV15 and TRBJ1-1): DAMVIQNPRYQVTQFGKPVTLSCSQTLNHNVMYWYQQKSSQAPKLLFHYYDKDFNNEADTPDNFQSRRPNTSFCFLDIRSPGLGDTAMYLCATSRDQGQGADTEAFFGQGTRLTVV.

This clone was detected a few times. CDR3 residues: CAWQVQTNTEAFF. CDR3 nucleotide sequence: TGTGCCTGGCAAGTACAGACCAACACTGAAGCTTTCTTT. The chain uses TRBV30 and TRBJ1-1; D gene ambiguous. The CDR3 spans 13 residues. Trimming stripped 5 bases from V and 2 bases from J, with 12 bases between. Per the germline V gene, CDR1 is GTSNPN and CDR2 is SVGIG (reference sequence). Complete variable domain (other parts from reference TRBV30 and TRBJ1-1): SQTIHQWPATLVQPVGSPLSLECTVEGTSNPNLYWYRQAAGRGLQLLFYSVGIGQISSEVPQNLSASRPQDRQFILSSKKLLLSDSGFYLCAWQVQTNTEAFFGQGTRLTVV.

This clone was detected ten times or more. The V gene is TRBV30, the J gene TRBJ1-5, with D unresolved. Germline values: CDR1 GTSNPN, CDR2 SVGIG (reference sequence). The V end was cut by 0 bases, the J end by 9 bases, with 12 bases between. CDR3 length: 13 amino acids. Here the CDR3 DNA reads TGTGCCTGGAGTGTATCCGAATCTCTGCCCCAGCATTTT. Encoded protein: CAWSVSESLPQHF.

The chain is built from TRBV2 and TRBJ1-1, with D possibly TRBD1 on 6 matching bases. The V gene's germline CDR1 is SNHLY and CDR2 FYNNEI. The V and J ends lost 11 bases and 2 bases respectively, with 15 bases between them. This CDR3 has 13 amino acids. Here the CDR3 reads CASTRGANTEAFF. DNA for the CDR3: TGTGCCTCCACCCGGGGGGCCAACACTGAAGCTTTCTTT.

The CDR3 DNA sequence: TGTGCCAGCAGTTGGGGGGGACACTCCTACACCGGGGAGCTGTTTTTT. Encoded protein: CASSWGGHSYTGELFF. The chain carries TRBV28 and TRBJ2-2, with D possibly TRBD2 on 7 matching bases. Trimming took 4 bases from V and 3 from J, leaving 15 bases between them. Germline values: CDR1 MDHEN, CDR2 SYDVKM. This CDR3 comprises 16 residues.

This clone was seen more than once but under ten times. The V call is TRBV5-1, the J call TRBJ2-7, with a weak D call TRBD2 (6 bases). Germline CDR1 and CDR2: SGHRS and YFSETQ. V was clipped by 3 bases and J by 1 base, with 11 bases between them. This CDR3 is built from 14 residues. Here the CDR3 reads CASSWGLMSYEQYF. DNA of the CDR3: TGCGCCAGCAGCTGGGGACTGATGTCCTACGAGCAGTACTTC.

This clone was counted many times. The chain uses TRBV23-1 and TRBJ2-1, with TRBD2 matching over 9 bases. TRBV23-1 is placed among ORFs of uncertain function. This CDR3 is 15 amino acids long. The V gene end was trimmed by 4 bases and the J gene end by 5 bases; junction bases not matched to a gene: 6. The CDR3 DNA reads TGCGCCAGCAGTCCACTAGCGGGCGCCCACAATGAGCAGTTCTTC. This encodes CASSPLAGAHNEQFF.

This clone was seen a few times. The chain combines TRBV6-5 with TRBJ1-1; maybe TRBD1 (6 bases). The CDR3 is 14 residues long. Germline-derived CDR1 and CDR2 are MNHEY and SVGAGI. V was clipped by 4 bases and J by 0 bases, with 9 bases between them. This CDR3 is CASSSGTLNTEAFF. In DNA, the CDR3 is TGTGCCAGCAGTTCGGGGACACTGAACACTGAAGCTTTCTTT.

The chain couples TRBV7-8 to TRBJ2-3; D is undetermined. The germline V gene has CDR1 SGHVS and CDR2 FQNEAQ. CDR3 length: 14 residues. Between the trimmed V and J ends, which lost 1 base and 6 bases, there was a span of 11 bases. The CDR3, as DNA: TGTGCCAGCAGCTTAGAATTAATGCGGGATACGCAGTATTTT. It is translated as CASSLELMRDTQYF.

This clone came up a few times. The rearrangement uses TRBV9 and TRBJ2-3; a weak D match, TRBD2 (6 bases). V lost 0 bases to trimming and J lost 5 bases, with 13 bases between them. The CDR3 length is 15 residues. Germline V CDR1 and CDR2: SGDLS, YYNGEE. DNA for the CDR3: TGTGCCAGCAGCGTAGACGGGGGAGTTGGAGATACGCAGTATTTT. Protein sequence: CASSVDGGVGDTQYF.

The chain couples TRBV6-5 to TRBJ2-4; tentative D call: TRBD2 (7 bases). The CDR3 is made up of 14 amino acids. Germline assignment: CDR1 MNHEY and CDR2 SVGAGI. Trimming took off 6 bases at V and 6 bases at J, with 15 bases between the two ends. DNA of the CDR3: TGTGCCAGCAGATCCGGGGGGCCGGGAAACATTCAGTACTTC. It yields the protein CASRSGGPGNIQYF.

This chain links TRBV4-1 with TRBJ1-2, with 9 bases that match TRBD1. Looked up from germline, CDR1 is MGHRA and CDR2 is YSYEKL. The CDR3 is 16 residues long. The trim removed 3 bases at V and 3 bases at J, leaving 8 bases unmatched. The CDR3 region is CASSHAGTGIDYGYTF. The CDR3 DNA is TGCGCCAGCAGCCATGCCGGGACAGGGATAGACTATGGCTACACCTTC.

The J gene is TRBJ2-5, the V gene TRBV10-1; D is possibly TRBD1 (5 bases). CDR3 length equals 14 residues. V lost 0 bases, J lost 1 base, and 6 bases lay in between. Germline-derived CDR1 and CDR2 are WNHNN and SYGVQD (reference sequence). CDR3 DNA: TGCGCCAGCAGTGAGTCTCAGGGCCAAGAGACCCAGTACTTC. Translation gives CASSESQGQETQYF.

The rearrangement links TRBV6-5 to TRBJ2-5, with D perhaps TRBD2 (5 bases). The CDR3 is 12 residues long. Germline V gives CDR1 MNHEY, CDR2 SVGAGI. Trimming removed 10 bases from V and 0 bases from J, with 9 bases in between. DNA of the CDR3: TGTGCCACGACCGGGGACCAAGAGACCCAGTACTTC. This sequence encodes CATTGDQETQYF.

This clone was seen ten or more times. J is TRBJ1-2 and V is TRBV25-1; D is ambiguous. The CDR3 consists of 14 residues. Germline-derived CDR1 and CDR2 are MGHDK and SYGVNS. With 6 bases removed from V and 6 bases from J, the gap between germline ends came to 17 bases. The CDR3 DNA reads as TGTGCCAGCAGGCAGACTTCGGCGGTGGATGGCTACACCTTC. As protein: CASRQTSAVDGYTF.

This clone was observed many times. The V gene is TRBV14, the J gene TRBJ2-7, with unresolved D. V was trimmed by 4 bases and J by 4 bases, leaving 8 bases between them. This CDR3 is 12 amino acids long. Per germline, CDR1 SGHDN and CDR2 FVKESK. In DNA, the CDR3 is TGTGCCAGCAGCCGGAGAACTTACGAGCAGTACTTC. As protein: CASSRRTYEQYF.

This clone was observed a handful of times. The chain uses TRBV5-4 and TRBJ1-3, with 7 bases fitting TRBD1. This CDR3 is built from 15 residues. Germline CDR1 is SGHNT and CDR2 is YYREEE (reference sequence). V lost 4 bases, J lost 0 bases, and 4 bases stayed unmatched. Written as DNA, the CDR3 is TGTGCCAGCAGCCCGGGGACAGCCTCTGGAAACACCATATATTTT. This gives the protein CASSPGTASGNTIYF.

The CDR3 DNA sequence: TGCGCCAGCAGCCCAGGACAGGGCCTTAACTATGGCTACACCTTC. Translating it yields CASSPGQGLNYGYTF. The chain has TRBV5-1 and TRBJ1-2, with 8 bases lining up with TRBD1. J was trimmed by 1 base and V by 4 bases; bases with no gene match: 6. This CDR3 has 15 amino acids. The germline V gene encodes CDR1 SGHRS and CDR2 YFSETQ.

The chain combines TRBV7-9 with TRBJ1-6, with D unclear. CDR1 is SEHNR and CDR2 is FQNEAQ in the germline V gene (reference sequence). This CDR3 spans 15 amino acids. V was trimmed by 5 bases and J by 7 bases, leaving 15 bases between them. The CDR3, as DNA: TGTGCCAGCAGCCTAGACGCAGTCGACAATTCACCCCTCCACTTT. Amino acids: CASSLDAVDNSPLHF.

V is TRBV7-8 and J is TRBJ2-1, with D perhaps matching TRBD2 (5 bases). This CDR3 is built from 16 residues. V lost 6 bases, J lost 7 bases, and 22 bases lay in between. Germline assignment: CDR1 SGHVS and CDR2 FQNEAQ. Written as DNA, the CDR3 is TGTGCCAGCAGTGAGTACCCGCTCCACTCGGGAAATGAGCAGTTCTTC. It encodes CASSEYPLHSGNEQFF.

This clone was counted a few times. V is TRBV27 and J is TRBJ1-2; the D is unclear. The CDR3 contains 13 residues. CDR1 and CDR2 (germline): MNHEY, SMNVEV (reference sequence). V was clipped by 6 bases and J by 3 bases, with 11 bases between them. The CDR3 bases are TGTGCCAGCAGCCCCGGACTGGACTATGGCTACACCTTC. Residues: CASSPGLDYGYTF.

V usage is TRBV5-4 and J usage is TRBJ2-1; a weak D match, TRBD1 (5 bases). The CDR3 extends over 15 amino acids. Per the germline V gene, CDR1 is SGHNT and CDR2 is YYREEE (reference sequence). Trimming took 5 bases from V and 0 from J, leaving 12 bases between them. CDR3 residues: CASRLTESSYNEQFF. CDR3 in DNA: TGTGCCAGCAGACTGACAGAAAGCTCCTACAATGAGCAGTTCTTC.

Ten or more counts support this clone. The chain joins TRBV7-2 to TRBJ2-3, with D hard to call. Germline loops: CDR1 SGHTA, CDR2 FQGNSA. The CDR3 spans 14 residues. V was cut by 8 bases and J by 0 bases, with 12 bases left in between. The CDR3 region has the DNA TGTGCCAGCGGCGCCTACCAGAGCACAGATACGCAGTATTTT. It specifies CASGAYQSTDTQYF.

This clone has only a few counts. The V call is TRBV7-9, the J call TRBJ2-3; TRBD1 aligns across 9 bases. The germline V gene encodes CDR1 SEHNR and CDR2 FQNEAQ (reference sequence). The V and J ends lost 7 bases and 3 bases, in that order; junction bases with no gene match: 5. The CDR3 contains 14 residues. The chain's CDR3 is CASKGTGFTDTQYF. CDR3 DNA sequence: TGTGCCAGCAAGGGGACAGGGTTTACAGATACGCAGTATTTT.

In this sample, this clone turned up a few times. CDR3 DNA sequence: TGTGCCAGCAGCCAAGTGAAGGGGCCCACCGGGGAGCTGTTTTTT. Amino acid sequence: CASSQVKGPTGELFF. J is TRBJ2-2 and V is TRBV14; tentatively, D is TRBD1 (5 bases). Deletions cut 1 base from V and 4 bases from J, with 10 bases between. Germline assignment: CDR1 SGHDN and CDR2 FVKESK. The CDR3 sequence is 15 residues long.

This clone turned up a few times. This chain links TRBV23-1 with TRBJ2-3; no definite D call. TRBV23-1 is an open reading frame whose function is uncertain. The CDR3 is 19 residues long. With 0 bases removed from V and 1 base from J, the gap between germline ends came to 20 bases. CDR3 loop: CASSQSLMRPHPRTDTQYF. DNA for the CDR3: TGCGCCAGCAGTCAATCCCTGATGAGACCGCACCCACGCACAGATACGCAGTATTTT.